These T cell receptor beta chains were read from a single sample in a study of cytomegalovirus exposure and HLA in healthy donors. Profiled with immunoSEQ multiplex PCR; TCRdb holds only in-frame clones, not every one. The profile shows 95,000 to 150,000 clones, roughly 76% of them singletons. Sequencing was done on a sample of PBMCs. The receptors come from a woman aged 50 to 60 in good health and CMV-seronegative. CDR3s include the opening cysteine and the closing phenylalanine or tryptophan. Each record gives: V gene, D gene, J gene, CDR3 protein. A D gene is named only where the DNA matches it firmly.

TRBV2	TRBD1	-	CASRTGTGNYEQYF
TRBV20-1	-	TRBJ2-1	CSAPINEQFF
TRBV28	-	TRBJ2-2	CASSLEVTIAGELFF
TRBV4-1	-	TRBJ1-1	CASSQGTSLAFF
TRBV7-6	TRBD2	TRBJ2-7	CASSPGVSGVYEQYF
TRBV5-1	TRBD1	TRBJ2-6	CASSMDRAGANVLTF
TRBV19	TRBD1	TRBJ1-5	CASRAQGGSQPQHF
TRBV27	-	-	CASSLSARSYEQYF
TRBV28	TRBD1	TRBJ1-2	CASRLHGTETGLGYTF
TRBV18	TRBD1	TRBJ2-7	CASSPGTGVYEQYF
TRBV5-1	TRBD2	TRBJ2-3	CASSLEGLASDTQYF
TRBV9	-	TRBJ2-7	CASSGTQRPGITGITHEQYF
TRBV6-5	-	TRBJ2-5	CASSPRGSGTQYF
TRBV9	-	TRBJ2-3	CASSGGVVSTDTQYF
TRBV28	-	TRBJ2-7	CASVSAATYEQYF
TRBV28	TRBD2	TRBJ2-1	CASRLAGNNEQFF
TRBV4-3	TRBD2	TRBJ2-5	CASSQKGLAETQYF
TRBV5-4	-	TRBJ1-2	CASSPAGGVDGYTF
TRBV4-3	TRBD2	-	CASSRLAGVPHEQYF
TRBV5-1	TRBD1	TRBJ2-3	CASGQGRTDTQYF
TRBV7-9	-	TRBJ2-6	CASSPRRFVQGGGANVLTF
TRBV9	TRBD2	TRBJ2-5	CASSKVAGGLETQYF
TRBV30	TRBD1	TRBJ2-7	CAWSRDSSYEQYF
TRBV4-2	-	TRBJ1-1	CAGSQSDRKNTEAFF
TRBV9	-	TRBJ2-1	CASSVGGTSYNEQFF
TRBV7-7	-	TRBJ2-3	CASGTGVADTQYF
TRBV30	-	TRBJ2-1	CAESSPNGHEQFF
TRBV4-1	TRBD2	TRBJ2-1	CASSRPGTSDEQFF
TRBV27	TRBD1	TRBJ1-1	CASSGKQGAGTEAFF
TRBV4-2	-	TRBJ2-5	CASSQKGVSETQYF
TRBV28	-	TRBJ2-3	CASSINPGSPDTQYF
TRBV7-2	TRBD2	TRBJ2-3	CASSPDSGGTDTQYF
TRBV7-8	-	TRBJ2-1	CASSLAGDLGYNEQFF
TRBV5-5	-	TRBJ2-3	CASSSLDSTDTQYF
TRBV7-3	-	TRBJ2-3	CASSFQGSDTQYF
TRBV4-2	-	TRBJ1-1	CASSQVTGRNTEAFF
TRBV15	-	TRBJ1-1	CATSRDGANTEAFF
TRBV28	-	TRBJ2-7	CASSSRQDSSYEQYF
TRBV2	TRBD1	TRBJ2-2	CASSASDRVVTGELFF
TRBV7-2	-	TRBJ2-2	CASSPQVYGELFF
TRBV5-1	-	TRBJ1-4	CASSSRGRVANEKLFF